This TCR beta chain stems from a study of cytomegalovirus exposure and HLA in healthy donors (dated by TCRdb to about 2017). The study in broad terms: In an earlier analysis of some 550 of the donors, 276 Gb of sequence data and 90 million to 130 million unique TCR beta sequences from some 170 million T cells were reported. An early release covering roughly 580 HLA-typed donors comprised about 300 gigabases of sequencing data and 85 million or so unique TCR sequences. The genetic ancestry cluster associated with self-reported Caucasian donors included 81% of the 300 to 450 genotyped donors. The study aimed to test whether cataloging public T cell receptors could reveal signatures of past pathogen exposure. Using immunosequencing, the study profiled T cell repertoires from 640 or so subjects and related those repertoires to cytomegalovirus serostatus. Along with the roughly 670-subject first cohort, a separate validation cohort of over a hundred different subjects was used. To predict cytomegalovirus infection status, the study combined high-throughput TCR immunosequencing, statistical association of individual TCRs with disease status, and machine learning. To study patterns of TCR occurrence, a later analysis re-analyzed previously published TCR beta repertoires from 666 donors and added high-resolution HLA genotyping. The later analysis used no new phenotypic data to find candidate immune exposures, relying instead on TCR beta sequences and their occurrence across donors. An earlier analysis of nearly 600 of the donors applied high-throughput TCR beta sequencing to assess whether each TCR beta V gene segment acted as functional or pseudogenic. Donor age, sex, ethnicity and CMV serostatus were collected together with the repertoire data. A later genetic analysis took genome-wide SNP genotypes for about 55% of the 666 donors and used that subset as a discovery cohort. All discovery cohort repertoires had been generated on a single sequencing platform. Both class I and class II loci were covered by HLA typing, at four-digit resolution. The number of donors typed differed by locus, with roughly 629-640 for A, B, C, DRB1 and DQB1, roughly 520 for DQA1, about 610 for DPA1, and under 490 for DPB1. Five DR-DQ haplotypes were handled as single units for association and clustering because linkage in the cohort was strong. Among about 410 genotyped donors of the cohort, an average of approximately 200,000 unique TCR beta nucleotide sequences was sequenced per donor, of which approximately 19% were non-productive.

The cohort comprised some 730 healthy bone marrow donors. At the time of sampling, every cohort member was nominally healthy, though immune exposures that went unrecorded were likely present. The donor was CMV seropositive and belonged to the group of 250 to 300 seropositive cohort members. A peripheral blood sample was provided by each donor, and peripheral blood mononuclear cells were used for TCR beta sequencing. Genomic DNA extraction from the blood cell samples was performed with the Qiagen DNeasy Blood Extraction Kit. Overall study results and their limits: A later analysis found that HLA-associated TCR beta chains were more clonally expanded and had lower generation probabilities than equally common non-associated chains. When HLA alleles, especially DR and DQ, strongly co-occurred, attributing TCR associations to individual alleles was difficult. The earlier analysis of about 600 of the donors excluded approximately 15 rarely observed V segments, including chromosome 9 orphons, because counts were too low. A later analysis reported that several top co-occurrence clusters appeared linked to parvovirus B19, influenza, CMV and Epstein-Barr virus. The only immune exposure information available for the cohort was CMV serostatus. Because HLA typing was unavailable for some donors at each locus, only the typed subset was used in association tests. In a later genetic analysis, fewer N-insertions in productive TCRs were reported among donors in an Asian-associated ancestry cluster than the roughly 700-donor mean. A later genetic analysis associated a missense DCLRE1C variant with V-gene and J-gene trimming of TCR beta chains, and an independent cohort replicated the association. Sequencing depth was assumed to be roughly uniform across donors in the presence/absence analyses, though that assumption may not hold. In this cohort, only TCR beta chains were sequenced, and detectable features were limited by the absence of alpha or paired-chain data. According to a later analysis, TCR association rates differed among HLA loci, with DRB1 alleles showing the most associated TCRs and HLA-C alleles showing the fewest. While some public TCRs were present in many individuals, most TCR sequences turned up only very rarely across donors. Linkage disequilibrium might explain the correlated functional status among segregating V segments, but an unknown experimental factor could not be excluded. Most CMV-associated TCR beta chains appeared to be HLA-restricted in a later analysis, and the HLA associations seemed to be driven largely by CMV exposure. The study listed around 160 TCR beta chains as associated with cytomegalovirus. In both the original and validation cohorts, the classifier was reported to diagnose cytomegalovirus status with high specificity and sensitivity. In vitro tests confirmed that three of the cytomegalovirus-associated TCR beta chains recognize cytomegalovirus antigens. A further reported finding was that TCR beta sequences accurately predicted the HLA-A and HLA-B alleles for most subjects in the first cohort. It was suggested by the authors that the approach could potentially be generalized to other disease states and immunological phenotypes. In an earlier analysis of more than 500 of the donors, most TCR beta V segments appeared in productive rearrangements about 90% or about 30% of the time, broadly matching IMGT annotations. A later analysis associated roughly 17,000 TCR beta sequences with specific HLA alleles at a false discovery rate of 0.05. A cluster of highly shared sequence variants was judged likely to be a technical artifact of the sequencing pipeline. Some IMGT-functional V segments, including TRBV6-2 and TRBV6-3, could not be distinguished by the 87-base-pair reads and were therefore excluded.

The CDR3, cysteine through phenylalanine, is 15 amino acids long. Just the 45-base CDR3 DNA is kept, in frame starting at base 1. The germline ends are 19 bases apart after V is trimmed by 5 bases and J by 6 bases. CDR1 and CDR2, looked up from the germline V gene, are SGHTA and FQGNSA. Regarding this clone: Its antigen is not yet known. Within one base of it there is no much larger clone, and no base qualities were kept.

Library preparation was by the immunoSEQ multiplex PCR assay. A mixture of 60 forward primers for TCR Vbeta segments and 13 reverse primers for TCR Jbeta segments was used in the multiplex PCR. The CDR3 region of rearranged TCR beta genes was amplified from genomic DNA by a multiplex PCR assay. The amplified TCR beta libraries were sequenced on the Illumina HiSeq System as 87-base-pair reads. In the original analysis: A later analysis tallied approximately 87 million unique TCR beta chains across the 550 to 850 repertoires, and about 12 million of those chains were shared by two or more donors. A nearest-neighbor algorithm error-corrected the raw reads and collapsed the reads into unique sequences, merging closely related sequences to remove PCR and sequencing errors. V, D and J gene segments were assigned by aligning CDR3 sequences to IMGT reference sequences. For a sequence to be retained, a match of at least six nucleotides was required to both a V gene segment and a J gene segment. A rearrangement was called productive if the CDR3 had no stop codons and remained in frame with V and J, and every other rearrangement was called non-productive. Following IMGT convention, CDR3 was defined as the stretch from the second conserved V-encoded cysteine up to the conserved J-encoded phenylalanine. The earlier analysis of around 640 of the donors excluded sequences that lacked an unambiguous match to a single V gene segment. In an earlier analysis of 587 of the donors, V segments were called functional above 56.7% productive rearrangements and were called segregating when the between-donor standard deviation exceeded 5%. A statistical classification framework was built to diagnose cytomegalovirus status from the catalog of TCR beta chain sequences. V and J gene assignment, in a later analysis, came from comparing TCR nucleotide sequences with IMGT/GENE-DB human TR gene sequences. A later analysis assigned CDR3 sequences and most-parsimonious VDJ recombination scenarios with the TCRdist pipeline. In a later analysis, every TCR beta chain was defined by the combination of its CDR3 amino acid sequence and its V-gene family, and reads without a unique V-gene family were dropped. To address suspected cross-contamination and a sequencing artifact, a later analysis removed 592 highly shared, low-generation-probability nucleotide sequences. For each public chain, a later analysis derived a clonal expansion index from normalized ranks of inferred template counts within each repertoire. In a later analysis, generation probabilities were computed using a VDJ recombination model fitted to out-of-frame rearrangements, and the results were checked against IGoR. In a later analysis, hypergeometric tests were used to score TCR-TCR, TCR-HLA and TCR-CMV co-occurrence, with a repertoire-size bias correction applied to TCR pairs. To estimate false discovery rates, a later analysis permuted the HLA or CMV assignments 20 times. In a later analysis, co-occurring TCRs were grouped using DBSCAN, and TCRdist sequence similarity was added for clustering within HLA-allele-positive subsets. Repertoires with fewer than 30,000 or more than 120,000 public chains were left out of co-occurrence clustering, as were four to six repertoires with anomalous nucleotide sharing. The table comes from immuneACCESS by way of TCRdb, which keeps in-frame sequences with V and J called. Part of the clones is missing from these tables; in studies checked, under half for an unresolved V gene and the rest for unknown reasons. Clone size and V and J calls were adopted from that table, with D and trimming inferred from the DNA. The sample includes around 140,000 clones, with approximately 75% observed a single time. Under 5.5% of the sample comes from the top ten.

Sequencing used PBMCs. This TCR derives from a man aged 50 or older in good health and CMV-seropositive. Rearrangement joined TRBV7-2 to TRBJ1-2; the D segment could be TRBD1, given 6 matching bases. The CDR3 corresponds to CASSPGSQGSDGYTF. DNA sequence: TGTGCCAGCAGCCCCGGATCACAGGGAAGTGATGGCTACACCTTC. Here the CDR3 is joined to the reference TRBV7-2 and TRBJ1-2 genes, and the full variable domain is: GAGVSQSPSNKVTEKGKDVELRCDPISGHTALYWYRQSLGQGLEFLIYFQGNSAPDKSGLPSDRFSAERTGGSVSTLTIQRTQQEDSAVYLCASSPGSQGSDGYTFGSGTRLTVV.